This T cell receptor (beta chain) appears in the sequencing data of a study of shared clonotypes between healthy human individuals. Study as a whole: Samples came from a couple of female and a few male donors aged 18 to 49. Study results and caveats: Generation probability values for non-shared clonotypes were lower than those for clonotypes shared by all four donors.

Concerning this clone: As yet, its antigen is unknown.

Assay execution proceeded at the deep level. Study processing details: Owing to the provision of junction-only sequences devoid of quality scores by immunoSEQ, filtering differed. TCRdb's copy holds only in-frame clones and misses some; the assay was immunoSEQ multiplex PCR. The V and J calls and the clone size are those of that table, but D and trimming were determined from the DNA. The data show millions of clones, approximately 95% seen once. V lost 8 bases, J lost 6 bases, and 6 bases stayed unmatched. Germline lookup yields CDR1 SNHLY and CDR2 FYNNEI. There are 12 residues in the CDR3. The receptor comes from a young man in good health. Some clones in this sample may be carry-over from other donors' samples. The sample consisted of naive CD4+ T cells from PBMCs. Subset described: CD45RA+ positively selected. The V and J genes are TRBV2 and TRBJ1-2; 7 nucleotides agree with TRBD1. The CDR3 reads CASSSTGNGYTF. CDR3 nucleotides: TGTGCCAGCTCCTCGACAGGGAATGGCTACACCTTC.